The rows below give T cell receptor beta chains drawn from one sample of a study of blood T cell repertoires in COVID-19. This table comes from immunoSEQ multiplex PCR, and its TCRdb copy is limited to in-frame clones, with some not included. Of hundreds of thousands of clones in the sample, 75% to 85% were seen once. Sequences were obtained from peripheral blood. These receptors originate from a woman in her 30s with COVID-19, enrolled during active disease. Each CDR3 is given with its conserved first and last residue. A D gene is named only where the DNA matches it firmly. A clone size is listed for some rows: how often the clone was seen (once, few, many), or a class if it is expanded.

v_call	clone_size	d_call	j_call	cdr3_aa	cdr3_nt
TRBV27	NA	NA	TRBJ1-1	CASFSAGRRENTEAFF	TGTGCCAGTTTCTCGGCGGGGCGAAGAGAAAACACTGAAGCTTTCTTT
TRBV10-3	NA	NA	TRBJ2-4	CAISESEVLGDIQYF	TGTGCCATCAGTGAGTCCGAGGTCCTAGGGGACATTCAGTACTTC
TRBV4-1	NA	NA	TRBJ1-6	CASSQEAETYNSPLHF	TGCGCCAGCAGCCAAGAGGCTGAAACCTATAATTCACCCCTCCACTTT
TRBV6-4	NA	NA	TRBJ2-1	CASSHGFSYNEQFF	TGTGCCAGCAGTCACGGTTTCTCCTACAATGAGCAGTTCTTC
TRBV9	NA	TRBD2	TRBJ2-3	CASSGAGTRIDTDTQYF	TGTGCCAGCAGCGGGGCCGGGACTAGGATTGATACAGATACGCAGTATTTT
TRBV9	few	TRBD2	TRBJ2-3	CASSRSLAGDTQYF	TGTGCCAGCAGCAGGTCCCTAGCGGGAGATACGCAGTATTTT
TRBV6-1	many	NA	TRBJ1-5	CASSEVGGGNQPQHF	TGTGCCAGCAGTGAAGTTGGGGGCGGCAATCAGCCCCAGCATTTT
TRBV9	NA	NA	TRBJ2-1	CASSVYNDEQFF	TGTGCCAGCAGCGTTTACAACGATGAGCAGTTCTTC
TRBV19	few	TRBD1	TRBJ1-5	CASSNRGQGVQPQHF	TGTGCCAGTAGTAACCGGGGACAGGGGGTACAGCCCCAGCATTTT
TRBV7-9	NA	NA	TRBJ2-1	CASSLITGEHNEQFF	TGTGCCAGCAGCTTAATTACGGGGGAACACAATGAGCAGTTCTTC
TRBV19	NA	NA	TRBJ1-2	CASGMAGDGYTF	TGTGCCAGTGGAATGGCGGGGGATGGCTACACCTTC
TRBV7-2	NA	NA	TRBJ2-3	CASSPGQRGTDTQYF	TGTGCCAGCAGCCCCGGACAGAGGGGCACAGATACGCAGTATTTT
TRBV2	NA	TRBD2	TRBJ2-7	CASSDSGASYEQYF	TGTGCCAGCAGCGATAGCGGGGCCTCCTACGAGCAGTACTTC
TRBV28	NA	NA	TRBJ2-7	CASSTPREQGTHEQYF	TGTGCCAGCAGTACGCCCCGGGAACAGGGTACCCACGAGCAGTACTTC
TRBV7-2	NA	TRBD1	TRBJ2-2	CASSLGQGTGELFF	TGTGCCAGCAGCTTAGGACAGGGCACCGGGGAGCTGTTTTTT
TRBV28	NA	TRBD1	TRBJ1-6	CASTEGTAYNSPLHF	TGTGCCAGCACCGAAGGGACAGCCTATAATTCACCCCTCCACTTT
TRBV7-9	NA	NA	TRBJ1-1	CASRPRGTGEAFF	TGTGCCAGCAGACCCCGTGGAACAGGGGAAGCTTTCTTT
TRBV5-6	NA	NA	TRBJ1-1	CASSYHSGTPSFF	TGTGCCAGCAGCTACCATTCCGGGACACCGTCCTTCTTT
TRBV7-9	few	NA	TRBJ1-2	CASSSSRSGYTF	TGTGCCAGCAGCTCATCCAGGTCTGGCTACACCTTC
TRBV7-9	NA	NA	TRBJ1-1	CASSSSRRGTEAFF	TGTGCCAGCAGCTCCTCCCGTCGGGGCACTGAAGCTTTCTTT
TRBV27	NA	NA	TRBJ2-1	CASLPVGRLVVDEQFF	TGTGCCAGCCTTCCCGTGGGTAGACTAGTGGTGGATGAGCAGTTCTTC
TRBV9	NA	TRBD1	TRBJ1-1	CASSVTGGPNTEAFF	TGTGCCAGCAGCGTCACAGGGGGACCGAACACTGAAGCTTTCTTT
TRBV7-9	NA	TRBD2	TRBJ2-7	CASSLDGTSGLEQYF	TGTGCCAGCAGCTTAGATGGGACTAGCGGTCTCGAGCAGTACTTC
TRBV6-2/TRBV6-3	NA	NA	TRBJ2-7	CASSTVDSYEQYF	TGTGCCAGCAGTACGGTAGATTCCTACGAGCAGTACTTC
TRBV3-1/TRBV3-2	NA	TRBD2	TRBJ2-3	CASSPSGDSTDTQYF	TGTGCCAGCAGCCCCAGCGGGGATAGCACAGATACGCAGTATTTT
TRBV5-4	NA	TRBD1	TRBJ1-6	CASSWNRGESLHF	TGTGCCAGCAGCTGGAACAGGGGAGAGTCCCTCCACTTT
TRBV7-9	NA	NA	TRBJ1-2	CASSLRTDTESNNYGYTF	TGTGCCAGCAGCTTACGCACCGATACAGAATCCAATAACTATGGCTACACCTTC
TRBV28	NA	NA	TRBJ1-2	CASSLFQNNYGYTF	TGTGCCAGCAGTTTATTTCAGAATAACTATGGCTACACCTTC
TRBV7-9	NA	NA	TRBJ1-3	CASSLVQGGKEGNTIYF	TGTGCCAGCAGCTTAGTGCAAGGTGGGAAGGAGGGGAACACCATATATTTT
TRBV27	many	TRBD2	TRBJ2-3	CASRERGEFSSTDTQYF	TGTGCCAGCAGGGAGCGGGGAGAGTTCTCTAGCACAGATACGCAGTATTTT
TRBV13	NA	TRBD2	TRBJ2-3	CASSLRLAGATDTQYF	TGTGCCAGCAGCCTCAGACTAGCGGGAGCAACAGATACGCAGTATTTT
TRBV4-3	NA	NA	TRBJ1-2	CASSQFGVGYTF	TGCGCCAGCAGCCAATTCGGAGTTGGCTACACCTTC
TRBV4-2	NA	NA	TRBJ2-7	CASSKRRGDGYEQYF	TGTGCCAGCAGCAAACGCAGGGGTGATGGATACGAGCAGTACTTC